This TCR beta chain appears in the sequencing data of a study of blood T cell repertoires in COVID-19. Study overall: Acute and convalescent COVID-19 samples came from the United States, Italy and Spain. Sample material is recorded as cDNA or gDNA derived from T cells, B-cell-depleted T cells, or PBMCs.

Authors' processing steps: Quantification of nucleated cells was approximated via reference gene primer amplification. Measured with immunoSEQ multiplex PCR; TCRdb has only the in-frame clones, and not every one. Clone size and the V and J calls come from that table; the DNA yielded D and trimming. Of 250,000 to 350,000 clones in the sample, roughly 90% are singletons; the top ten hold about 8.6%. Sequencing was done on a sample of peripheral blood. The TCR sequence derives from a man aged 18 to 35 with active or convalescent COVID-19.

The CDR3 bases are TGTGCCAGCAGCCAAGACGAGGGGGGGCCTTACGAGCAGTACTTC. Translating gives CASSQDEGGPYEQYF. This rearrangement joins TRBV14 to TRBJ2-7, with D perhaps TRBD2 (7 bases). Between the trimmed V and J ends, which lost 0 bases and 4 bases, there was a span of 13 bases. The CDR3 totals 15 residues. CDR1 SGHDN and CDR2 FVKESK come from the germline V gene.